The source of this TCR beta chain is a study of blood T cell repertoires in COVID-19. In the original workflow: Quantification of nucleated cells was approximated via reference gene primer amplification. Profiled with immunoSEQ multiplex PCR; TCRdb holds only in-frame clones, not every one. D and trimming were read from the DNA, whereas the V and J calls and clone size are those reported in that table. The repertoire has approximately 280,000 clones, around nine tenths of them found once; the top ten carry 1.9%. The V gene end was trimmed by 5 bases and the J gene end by 4 bases; junction bases not matched to a gene: 11. The CDR3 is made up of 18 amino acids. Germline CDR1 is SEHNR and CDR2 is FQNEAQ (reference sequence). Adults between about 18 and 89 years of age took part from 20 to 25 US areas. Clinical history reported by participants formed the basis on which cohorts were assigned.

V usage is TRBV7-9 and J usage is TRBJ1-4, with TRBD1 matching over 12 bases. The specimen was PBMCs or T cells enriched from blood (not recorded which). The source of this sequence is an older woman who had recovered from COVID-19. CDR3 sequence: CASSRTPGQGAYNEKLFF. The CDR3 DNA follows: TGTGCCAGCAGCCGAACACCGGGACAGGGGGCTTATAATGAAAAACTGTTTTTT.